This TCR beta chain was captured in a study of control samples from healthy donors and cancer patients. The repertoire was sequenced with immunoSEQ multiplex PCR; TCRdb's copy has only in-frame clones and lacks some. The sample holds 150,000 to 200,000 clones, around 90% seen once. The sequenced material came from blood. The clonotype was recovered from a man aged 25 to 45 in good health.

CDR3 protein: CASGLRDRAYEQYF. In nucleotides, the CDR3 is TGTGCTAGTGGTTTACGGGACAGGGCCTACGAGCAGTACTTC. This rearrangement joins TRBV12-5 to TRBJ2-7; 9 bases align to TRBD1. Germline V gene lookup returns CDR1 LGHNT and CDR2 FRNRAP. This CDR3 spans 14 amino acids. V lost 3 bases, J lost 2 bases, and 2 bases stayed unmatched.